This TCR beta chain emerged from a study of cytomegalovirus exposure and HLA in healthy donors. For the study at large: Unique TCRs from HLA-typed donors, roughly 87 million of them, were held in an early data release. Broader study findings: A later analysis found that most CMV-associated TCR beta chains appeared HLA-restricted. With later analysis, a missense DCLRE1C variant became linked to TCR beta V- and J-gene trimming. Earlier analysis yielded a pattern in which most TCR beta V segments were productive about 90% or about 30% of the time.

Both 60 Vbeta primers and 13 Jbeta primers went into the PCR. TCRdb's table, derived via immunoSEQ multiplex PCR, lists solely in-frame clones and lacks some. The table records about 91,000 clones, 78% of them present only once. To note about this clone: Its antigen is still unknown.

The CDR3 spans 13 residues. Looked up from germline, CDR1 is SGHNT and CDR2 is YENEEA. Trimming removed 3 bases from V and 4 bases from J; junction bases left unmatched: 1. Sequenced material: PBMCs. The chain combines TRBV11-3 with TRBJ1-1; 8 nucleotides match TRBD1. The sequence came from a male donor in good health and CMV-seropositive. The DNA for the CDR3 is TGTGCCAGCAGCTTTGGACAGGGCACTGAAGCTTTCTTT. This codes for CASSFGQGTEAFF.